This T cell receptor (beta chain) was identified during a study of cytomegalovirus exposure and HLA in healthy donors. Data came from immunoSEQ multiplex PCR; TCRdb stores just in-frame clones and leaves some out. The table lists 150,000 to 200,000 clones, just under 90% of them singletons. This CDR3 is built from 14 residues. Germline lookup yields CDR1 SEHNR and CDR2 FQNEAQ (reference sequence). V shed 3 bases and J shed 3 bases, with 12 bases lying between them. The sequenced sample consisted of PBMCs. This receptor was obtained from a man aged 18 to 30 in good health and CMV-seropositive. The chain joins TRBV7-9 to TRBJ2-7; D perhaps matches TRBD1 (6 bases). As DNA, the CDR3 is TGTGCCAGCAGCTTGGCAGGGGTTAGCTACGAGCAGTACTTC. Amino acid sequence: CASSLAGVSYEQYF.